The 31 T cell receptor beta chains reported below all come from one sample, sequenced in a study of blood T cell repertoires in COVID-19. The protocol was immunoSEQ multiplex PCR, while the TCRdb copy is restricted to in-frame clones and leaves out a portion. The sample records almost 250,000 clones, roughly 86% being singletons. The sequenced sample consisted of peripheral blood. These receptor sequences come from a woman of 80 years or more with COVID-19, enrolled during active disease.

The chain combines TRBV7-2 with TRBJ2-5, with 10 bases aligning to TRBD2. After removal of 6 bases from V and 1 base from J, the junction contained 2 bases not matched to a gene. Germline assignment: CDR1 SGHTA and CDR2 FQGNSA. CDR3 size: 14 residues. CDR3: CASSTSGAQETQYF. In DNA, the CDR3 is TGTGCCAGCAGTACTAGCGGGGCCCAAGAGACCCAGTACTTC.

The V call is TRBV19, the J call TRBJ1-4, with 8 positions matching TRBD1. Per germline, CDR1 LNHDA and CDR2 SQIVND (reference sequence). This CDR3 is built from 15 residues. The V segment lost 7 bases and the J segment 5 bases; nucleotides outside the gene matches: 9. CDR3 coding DNA: TGTGCCAGTATGACAGGGGCTGCGCCCAATGAAAAACTGTTTTTT. Protein sequence: CASMTGAAPNEKLFF.

This clone was seen more than once but under ten times. The genes are TRBV5-1 and TRBJ1-1; D perhaps matches TRBD1 (5 bases). This CDR3 has 13 amino acids. Trimming took 4 bases from V and 1 from J, leaving 8 bases between them. The germline CDR1 and CDR2 sequences are SGHRS and YFSETQ. The CDR3 loop reads CASSVGQNTEAFF. The CDR3 DNA sequence: TGCGCCAGCAGCGTAGGACAGAACACTGAAGCTTTCTTT.

The J gene is TRBJ1-2, the V gene TRBV20-1, with no clear D. Germline V gene lookup returns CDR1 DFQATT and CDR2 SNEGSKA (reference sequence). CDR3 length: 12 residues. The V and J ends lost 3 bases and 2 bases respectively, with 7 bases between them. The CDR3 DNA is TGCAGTGCTAGTACAGAAAACTATGGCTACACCTTC. Protein: CSASTENYGYTF.

This clone was seen a single time. The chain uses TRBV5-1 and TRBJ1-2; no clear D. Trimming removed 7 bases at V and 7 bases at J, with 17 bases between. The germline CDR1 and CDR2 sequences are SGHRS and YFSETQ. The CDR3 extends over 13 amino acids. The CDR3 DNA is TGCGCCAGCGGCGCGACCGGGGTTCCTGGCTACACCTTC. This gives the protein CASGATGVPGYTF. The full variable domain, with the rest looked up from reference TRBV5-1 and TRBJ1-2, is KAGVTQTPRYLIKTRGQQVTLSCSPISGHRSVSWYQQTPGQGLQFLFEYFSETQRNKGNFPGRFSGRQFSNSRSEMNVSTLELGDSALYLCASGATGVPGYTFGSGTRLTVV.

The CDR3 DNA reads TGTGCCAGCAGTGAGGCTACTAGCTTACAGACCCAGTACTTC. It translates to CASSEATSLQTQYF. The chain uses TRBV2 and TRBJ2-5; maybe TRBD2 (6 bases). The V gene's germline CDR1 is SNHLY and CDR2 FYNNEI. The CDR3 has 14 amino acids. V lost 3 bases to trimming and J lost 6 bases, with 14 bases between them. Filled out from reference TRBV2 and TRBJ2-5, the complete variable domain reads EPEVTQTPSHQVTQMGQEVILRCVPISNHLYFYWYRQILGQKVEFLVSFYNNEISEKSEIFDDQFSVERPDGSNFTLKIRSTKLEDSAMYFCASSEATSLQTQYFGPGTRLLVL.

CDR3 bases: TGTGCCAGCAGCGTGGGACAGGGGAACGGCTACACCTTC. Amino acids: CASSVGQGNGYTF. The rearrangement joins TRBV6-5 to TRBJ1-2, with TRBD1 matching 10 bases. The CDR3 has 13 amino acids. The trim removed 6 bases at V and 8 bases at J, leaving 6 bases unmatched. Germline-derived CDR1 and CDR2 are MNHEY and SVGAGI.

This clone was counted once. This sequence joins TRBV7-9 and TRBJ2-7, with D possibly TRBD2 on 5 matching bases. Germline V lookup: CDR1 SEHNR, CDR2 FQNEAQ (reference sequence). Trimming took 3 bases from V and 8 from J, leaving 17 bases between them. CDR3 length: 14 amino acids. The chain's CDR3 is CASSFSGGPAKQYV. The CDR3 DNA reads as TGTGCCAGCAGCTTTTCAGGCGGGCCGGCAAAGCAGTACGTC.

V gene TRBV11-2 combines with J gene TRBJ1-5; D possibly corresponds to TRBD1 (5 bases). Per germline, CDR1 SGHAT and CDR2 FQNNGV. V lost 0 bases to trimming and J lost 7 bases, with 13 bases between them. The CDR3 sequence is 15 residues long. The CDR3 reads CASSLDKGGVQPQHF. DNA for the CDR3: TGTGCCAGCAGCTTAGATAAAGGAGGGGTGCAGCCCCAGCATTTT.

The chain has TRBV9 and TRBJ2-6, with 8 bases identical to TRBD2. After removal of 0 bases from V and 3 bases from J, the junction contained 5 bases not matched to a gene. Germline V gene sequence: CDR1 SGDLS, CDR2 YYNGEE. The CDR3 runs to 17 residues. The CDR3: CASSVGTSFLGANVLTF. CDR3 nucleotide sequence: TGTGCCAGCAGCGTAGGGACTAGCTTCCTTGGGGCCAACGTCCTGACTTTC.

This clone was seen just once. The chain links TRBV27 to TRBJ2-5; D might be TRBD2 (6 bases). The V end was cut by 5 bases, the J end by 5 bases, with 12 bases between. There are 13 residues in the CDR3. Germline CDR1 and CDR2: MNHEY and SMNVEV (reference sequence). This CDR3 reads CASSPGVQETQYF. The CDR3, as DNA: TGTGCCAGCAGTCCGGGGGTTCAGGAGACCCAGTACTTC.

The J gene is TRBJ1-2, the V gene TRBV25-1, with 10 positions matching TRBD1. The CDR3 consists of 16 residues. Germline lookup yields CDR1 MGHDK and CDR2 SYGVNS. J was trimmed by 4 bases and V by 1 base; bases with no gene match: 6. CDR3 DNA sequence: TGTGCCAGCAGTGAATCAAAGACAGGGGGCAGCTATGGCTACACCTTC. This codes for CASSESKTGGSYGYTF.

The genes are TRBV15 and TRBJ2-5, with a weak D call TRBD2 (7 bases). The length of the CDR3 is 16 residues. Germline values: CDR1 LNHNV, CDR2 YYDKDF (reference sequence). Trimming pared 1 base from V and 7 bases from J, leaving 19 bases between. As DNA, the CDR3 is TGTGCCACCAGCAGAGGGAGCGGGGTGATAGGGGGGACCCAGTACTTC. Its protein is CATSRGSGVIGGTQYF.

The chain's CDR3 is CASSRAGASSGNTIYF. The CDR3, as DNA: TGTGCCAGCAGCCGGGCGGGGGCCAGCTCTGGAAACACCATATATTTT. The chain carries TRBV5-5 and TRBJ1-3; perhaps TRBD1 as D (6 bases). The V end was cut by 4 bases, the J end by 0 bases, with 14 bases between. CDR3 length: 16 residues. Germline V lookup: CDR1 SGHKS, CDR2 YYEKEE (reference sequence).

This clone came up a few times. The rearrangement joins TRBV10-2 to TRBJ1-2; D may be TRBD1 (5 bases). Germline CDR1 reads WSHSY; CDR2 reads SAAADI. The CDR3 has 14 amino acids. Trimming stripped 5 bases from V and 4 bases from J, with 14 bases between. CDR3 DNA sequence: TGCGCCAGCAGTTTTGACAGAAGCCCCTATGGCTACACCTTC. This gives the protein CASSFDRSPYGYTF.

This clone was observed a few times. This chain connects TRBV28 to TRBJ2-7; 7 nucleotides line up with TRBD1. V gave up 7 bases and J gave up 0 bases; unmatched junction bases: 6. Looked up from germline, CDR1 is MDHEN and CDR2 is SYDVKM. CDR3 length: 14 residues. CDR3 amino acids: CASTDRAFSYEQYF. The CDR3 coding sequence is TGTGCCAGCACCGACAGGGCATTCTCCTACGAGCAGTACTTC.

The chain employs TRBV5-4 and TRBJ2-5, with TRBD2 identical over 12 bases. Losses at the gene ends were 2 bases for V and 7 bases for J; bases not matched to a gene: 9. Per germline, CDR1 SGHNT and CDR2 YYREEE (reference sequence). This CDR3 is 16 amino acids long. CDR3 sequence (DNA): TGTGCCAGCAGCTTAGCTAGCGGGGGGGCAAGGGGGACCCAGTACTTC. It yields the protein CASSLASGGARGTQYF.

Only a few counts were recorded for this clone. The chain uses TRBV30 and TRBJ1-6; 7 bases are a match to TRBD1. The CDR3 runs 14 residues. J gave up 7 bases and V 1 base, and 4 bases lay outside the gene matches. From germline, CDR1 is GTSNPN and CDR2 SVGIG (reference sequence). In nucleotides, the CDR3 is TGTGCCTGGAGTGAAGGACAGGCCAATTCACCCCTCCACTTT. Residues: CAWSEGQANSPLHF.

This chain uses TRBV18 with TRBJ1-1; D gene unclear. Germline V gene lookup returns CDR1 KGHSH and CDR2 LQKENI. This CDR3 is built from 14 residues. Trimming stripped 6 bases from V and 11 bases from J, with 22 bases between. The CDR3 is CASSVADLAAGAFF. The CDR3 DNA sequence: TGTGCCAGCTCGGTAGCGGATCTGGCCGCGGGGGCTTTCTTT.

The chain has TRBV3-1 (or the pseudogene TRBV3-2) and TRBJ1-1; D perhaps matches TRBD1 (5 bases). The germline CDR1 and CDR2 sequences are LGHDT and YNNKEL (reference sequence). The CDR3 is 14 residues long. Between the trimmed V and J ends, which lost 8 bases and 1 base, there was a span of 14 bases. The CDR3 is CASPRLGGNTEAFF. The CDR3 bases are TGTGCCAGCCCTCGTTTGGGGGGGAACACTGAAGCTTTCTTT.

The CDR3 loop is CASSLSSRGTDTQYF. The CDR3 coding sequence is TGCGCCAGCAGCTTAAGTTCAAGGGGTACAGATACGCAGTATTTT. The J gene is TRBJ2-3, the V gene TRBV5-1, with a tentative D call TRBD1 (5 bases). This CDR3 has 15 amino acids. The germline V and J ends were trimmed by 2 bases and 3 bases, with 13 bases remaining between them. In germline, CDR1 is SGHRS, CDR2 YFSETQ. Full variable domain (outside the CDR3, taken from reference TRBV5-1 and TRBJ2-3): KAGVTQTPRYLIKTRGQQVTLSCSPISGHRSVSWYQQTPGQGLQFLFEYFSETQRNKGNFPGRFSGRQFSNSRSEMNVSTLELGDSALYLCASSLSSRGTDTQYFGPGTRLTVL.

The rearrangement uses TRBV11-1 and TRBJ1-1; 7 nucleotides agree with TRBD1. The CDR3 loop spans 14 amino acids. The V segment lost 5 bases and the J segment 0 bases; nucleotides outside the gene matches: 3. Germline lookup yields CDR1 SGHAT and CDR2 FQDESV (reference sequence). The CDR3 sequence: CASSPDRMNTEAFF. The CDR3 coding sequence is TGTGCCAGCAGCCCGGACAGGATGAACACTGAAGCTTTCTTT. The entire variable domain, with the rest obtained from reference TRBV11-1 and TRBJ1-1, is as follows: EAEVAQSPRYKITEKSQAVAFWCDPISGHATLYWYRQILGQGPELLVQFQDESVVDDSQLPKDRFSAERLKGVDSTLKIQPAELGDSAMYLCASSPDRMNTEAFFGQGTRLTVV.

J is TRBJ1-1 and V is TRBV3-1 (or the pseudogene TRBV3-2); D call uncertain. This CDR3 spans 14 amino acids. The germline CDR1 and CDR2 sequences are LGHDT and YNNKEL (reference sequence). Between the trimmed V and J ends, which lost 3 bases and 3 bases, there was a span of 11 bases. The CDR3: CASSQSGTYTEAFF. The CDR3 nucleotides read TGTGCCAGCAGCCAGTCGGGAACTTACACTGAAGCTTTCTTT.

The J gene is TRBJ1-6, the V gene TRBV3-1 (or the pseudogene TRBV3-2); TRBD1 matches at 9 bases. This CDR3 is built from 15 residues. CDR1 LGHDT and CDR2 YNNKEL come from the germline V gene (reference sequence). With V trimmed by 1 base and J by 7 bases, 2 bases remained unmatched. The CDR3 DNA reads as TGTGCCAGCAGCCAAGGGGACAGGGTAAATTCACCCCTCCACTTT. Translated: CASSQGDRVNSPLHF.

The chain carries TRBV7-2 and TRBJ1-3; a weak D match, TRBD1 (5 bases). The CDR3 covers 13 residues. Germline V gives CDR1 SGHTA, CDR2 FQGNSA. The V and J ends lost 5 bases and 4 bases respectively, with 9 bases between them. The CDR3 bases are TGTGCCAGCAGCCTTCAGGGCGGAAACACCATATATTTT. Protein sequence: CASSLQGGNTIYF.

The chain couples TRBV18 to TRBJ1-1, with D possibly TRBD1 on 5 matching bases. This CDR3 is built from 15 residues. The V and J ends lost 0 bases and 1 base respectively, with 9 bases between them. CDR1 is KGHSH, CDR2 LQKENI, per germline. The CDR3 sequence: CASSPPLTENTEAFF. The CDR3 region has the DNA TGTGCCAGCTCACCACCCTTGACAGAGAACACTGAAGCTTTCTTT. The full variable domain, in which reference TRBV18 and TRBJ1-1 provide the parts outside the CDR3, is NAGVMQNPRHLVRRRGQEARLRCSPMKGHSHVYWYRQLPEEGLKFMVYLQKENIIDESGMPKERFSAEFPKEGPSILRIQQVVRGDSAAYFCASSPPLTENTEAFFGQGTRLTVV.

The CDR3: CASRDRTNQPQHF. The DNA of the CDR3 is TGTGCCAGCAGAGACAGGACAAATCAGCCCCAGCATTTT. V gene TRBV28 combines with J gene TRBJ1-5; possibly TRBD1 for D (6 bases). The germline gives CDR1 MDHEN, CDR2 SYDVKM. Trimming pared 6 bases from V and 4 bases from J, leaving 10 bases between. This CDR3 spans 13 amino acids.

The genes are TRBV6-4 and TRBJ2-3; maybe TRBD2 (6 bases). CDR1 and CDR2 from the germline V gene are MRHNA and SNTAGT. With 3 bases removed from V and 1 base from J, the gap between germline ends came to 11 bases. This CDR3 is built from 15 residues. The chain's CDR3 is CASSEGGGRTDTQYF. Written as DNA, the CDR3 is TGTGCCAGCAGTGAGGGAGGAGGACGCACAGATACGCAGTATTTT.

The V gene is TRBV6-2 or TRBV6-3, the J gene TRBJ2-2; the match to TRBD2 covers 8 bases. The V and J ends lost 6 bases and 3 bases, in that order; junction bases with no gene match: 12. CDR1 is MNHEY, CDR2 SVGEGT, per germline. The CDR3 length is 17 residues. CDR3 bases: TGTGCCAGCAGCCTCCGGGGGCGGGGGGCCGACACCGGGGAGCTGTTTTTT. It yields the protein CASSLRGRGADTGELFF.

This chain joins TRBV7-8 and TRBJ1-1, with D tentatively TRBD1 (5 bases). The CDR3 runs to 15 residues. The ends were cut back, 1 base at V and 3 bases at J, with 12 bases in the middle. Germline V gene sequence: CDR1 SGHVS, CDR2 FQNEAQ. The CDR3 DNA follows: TGTGCCAGCAGCTTAGATGCGCAGGGTTACACTGAAGCTTTCTTT. It specifies CASSLDAQGYTEAFF.

The chain uses TRBV21-1 and TRBJ1-5; TRBD1, the table's D call, was not compared with the DNA. TRBV21-1 represents a pseudogene. The CDR3 spans 13 residues. This chain's CDR3 is CARPRTGNQPQHF. The CDR3 DNA sequence: TGTGCCAGACCTAGGACAGGCAATCAGCCCCAGCATTTT.